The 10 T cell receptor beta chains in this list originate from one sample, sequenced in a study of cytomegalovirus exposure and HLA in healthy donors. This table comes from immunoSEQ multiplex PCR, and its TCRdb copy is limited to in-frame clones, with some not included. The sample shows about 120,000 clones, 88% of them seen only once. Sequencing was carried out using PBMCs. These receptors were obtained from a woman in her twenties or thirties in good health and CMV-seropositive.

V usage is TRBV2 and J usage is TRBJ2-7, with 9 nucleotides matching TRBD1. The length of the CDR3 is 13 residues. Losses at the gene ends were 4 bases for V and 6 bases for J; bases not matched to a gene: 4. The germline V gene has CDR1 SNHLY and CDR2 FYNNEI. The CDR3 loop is CASSGDRALEQYF. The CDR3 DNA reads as TGTGCCAGCAGTGGGGACAGGGCCCTCGAGCAGTACTTC.

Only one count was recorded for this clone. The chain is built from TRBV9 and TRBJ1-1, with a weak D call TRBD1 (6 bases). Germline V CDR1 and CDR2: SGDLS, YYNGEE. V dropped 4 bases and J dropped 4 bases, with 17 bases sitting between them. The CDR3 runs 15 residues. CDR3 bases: TGTGCCAGCAGCCGTCAGCGGGGGGGCGTCACTGAAGCTTTCTTT. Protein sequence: CASSRQRGGVTEAFF.

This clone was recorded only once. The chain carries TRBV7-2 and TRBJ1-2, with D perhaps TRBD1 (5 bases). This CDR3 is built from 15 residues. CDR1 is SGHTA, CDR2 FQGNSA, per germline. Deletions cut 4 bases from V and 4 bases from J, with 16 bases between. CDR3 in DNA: TGTGCCAGCAGCTCTCCGGACGGGGGTGTCTATGGCTACACCTTC. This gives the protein CASSSPDGGVYGYTF.

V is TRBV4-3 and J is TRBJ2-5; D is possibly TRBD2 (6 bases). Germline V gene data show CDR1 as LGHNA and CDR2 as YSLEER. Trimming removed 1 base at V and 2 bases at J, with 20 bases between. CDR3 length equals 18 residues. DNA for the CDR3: TGCGCCAGCAGCCAAGTTCGGGACGGGAGAATAATTCAAGAGACCCAGTACTTC. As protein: CASSQVRDGRIIQETQYF.

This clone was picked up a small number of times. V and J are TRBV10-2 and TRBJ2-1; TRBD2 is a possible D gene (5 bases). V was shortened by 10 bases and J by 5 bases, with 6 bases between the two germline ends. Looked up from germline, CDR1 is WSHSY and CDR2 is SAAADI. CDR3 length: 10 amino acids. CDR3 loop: CATGNNEQFF. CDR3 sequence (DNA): TGCGCCACCGGGAACAATGAGCAGTTCTTC.

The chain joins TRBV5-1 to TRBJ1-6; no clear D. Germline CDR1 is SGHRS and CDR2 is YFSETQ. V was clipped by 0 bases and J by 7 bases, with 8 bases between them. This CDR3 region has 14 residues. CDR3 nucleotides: TGCGCCAGCAGCTTGGAAAGTACAAATTCACCCCTCCACTTT. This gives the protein CASSLESTNSPLHF.

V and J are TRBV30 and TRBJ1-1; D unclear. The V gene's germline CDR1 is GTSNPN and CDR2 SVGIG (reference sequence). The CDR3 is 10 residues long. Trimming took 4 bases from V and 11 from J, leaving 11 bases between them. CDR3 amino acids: CAWMRVLAFF. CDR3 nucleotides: TGTGCCTGGATGCGGGTCTTGGCTTTCTTT.

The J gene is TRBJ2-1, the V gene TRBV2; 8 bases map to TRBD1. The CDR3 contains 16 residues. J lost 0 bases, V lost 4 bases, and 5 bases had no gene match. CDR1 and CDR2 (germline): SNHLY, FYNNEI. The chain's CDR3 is CASSVDRASSYNEQFF. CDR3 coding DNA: TGTGCCAGCAGTGTGGACAGGGCGAGCTCCTACAATGAGCAGTTCTTC.

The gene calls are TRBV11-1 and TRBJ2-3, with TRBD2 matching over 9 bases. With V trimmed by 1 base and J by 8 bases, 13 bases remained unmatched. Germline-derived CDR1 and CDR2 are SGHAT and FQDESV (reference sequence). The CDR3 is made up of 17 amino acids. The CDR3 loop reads CASSLGKAGGHSGTQYF. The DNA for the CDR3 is TGTGCCAGCAGCTTAGGGAAAGCGGGAGGCCACTCGGGTACGCAGTATTTT.

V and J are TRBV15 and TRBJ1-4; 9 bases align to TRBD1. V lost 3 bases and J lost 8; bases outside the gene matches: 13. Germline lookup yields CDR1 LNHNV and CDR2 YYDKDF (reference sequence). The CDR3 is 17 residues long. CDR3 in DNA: TGTGCCACCAGCAGGACGGGACAGGGACGGGTAGGCGAAAAACTGTTTTTT. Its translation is CATSRTGQGRVGEKLFF.